One sample yielded the 20 T cell receptor beta chains listed below, sequenced in a study of identical twins. TCRdb called the 5' RACE reads again in MiXCR, with one record for every CDR3 protein. The sample has 350,000 to 450,000 distinct CDR3 sequences; under 20% are singletons. Material for sequencing was naive T cells sorted from blood. These receptors were collected from a man aged 45-65 years in good health.

This clonotype turned up a few times. The chain links TRBV20-1 to TRBJ2-3; D not resolved. V was pared by 1 base and J by 2 bases, with 10 bases between. CDR1 and CDR2 from the germline V gene are DFQATT and SNEGSKA (reference sequence). The CDR3 contains 14 residues. The CDR3 DNA reads as TGCAGTGCTAGAGTCAAAGGGTACACAGATACGCAGTATTTT. It codes for CSARVKGYTDTQYF.

This clonotype was counted ten times or more. The chain uses TRBV25-1 and TRBJ2-3, with D perhaps TRBD1 or TRBD2 (6 bases each). The CDR3 is 15 residues long. V lost 6 bases and J 1 base, leaving 14 bases between the germline ends. Germline CDR1 MGHDK, CDR2 SYGVNS. The CDR3 nucleotides are TGTGCCAGCAGGGAGGTCGGGGGCGGCACAGATACGCAGTATTTT. Protein product: CASREVGGGTDTQYF.

This clonotype was counted at least ten times. V gene TRBV7-9 combines with J gene TRBJ2-7; D is possibly TRBD1 or TRBD2 (5 bases each). The CDR3 loop spans 14 amino acids. V shed 5 bases and J shed 6 bases, with 17 bases lying between them. CDR1 is SEHNR, CDR2 FQNEAQ, per germline (reference sequence). The DNA of the CDR3 is TGTGCCAGCAGCCGGACCCGGGACCTAGGCGAGCAGTACTTC. It specifies CASSRTRDLGEQYF.

The rearrangement uses TRBV29-1 and TRBJ2-3; tentative D call: TRBD2 (5 bases). Germline V gene data show CDR1 as SQVTM and CDR2 as ANQGSEA. The CDR3 length is 14 residues. The V end lost 1 base, the J end lost 4 bases, and 12 bases lay between the germline ends. CDR3 DNA: TGCAGCGTTGAAGTTCCCGCGGGCTCAGATACGCAGTATTTT. As protein: CSVEVPAGSDTQYF.

This chain joins TRBV12-3 or TRBV12-4 and TRBJ2-7; no firm D call. V gave up 6 bases and J gave up 4 bases, with 19 bases separating them. The CDR3 extends over 15 amino acids. The CDR3 region is CASRAKDGPFYEQYF. For the CDR3, the DNA is TGTGCCAGCAGAGCTAAGGACGGACCATTTTACGAGCAGTACTTC.

This clonotype was counted only a few times. The DNA of the CDR3 is TGCACCAGGGGCCGAACTTGGGAAAATGAGCAGTTCTTC. It translates to CTRGRTWENEQFF. The genes are TRBV29-1 and TRBJ2-1; TRBD1 is a possible D gene (6 bases). Germline CDR1 reads SQVTM; CDR2 reads ANQGSEA. The CDR3 consists of 13 residues.

This clonotype was counted ten times or more. The V and J genes are TRBV10-3 and TRBJ2-5; D is uncertain. The CDR3 totals 12 residues. Between the trimmed V and J ends, which lost 5 bases and 5 bases, there was a span of 9 bases. The germline CDR1 and CDR2 sequences are ENHRY and SYGVKD. This CDR3 is CAISSSGETQYF. CDR3 in DNA: TGTGCCATCAGTTCGTCCGGGGAGACCCAGTACTTC.

This clonotype was seen at least ten times. The chain uses TRBV20-1 and TRBJ2-7, with TRBD1 matching over 7 bases. Germline V CDR1 and CDR2: DFQATT, SNEGSKA (reference sequence). The J segment lost 3 bases and the V segment lost 4 bases, leaving 6 bases of the junction unmatched. The CDR3 covers 13 residues. As DNA, the CDR3 is TGCAGTGCTACACAGGGGACCCGCTACGAGCAGTACTTC. Protein sequence: CSATQGTRYEQYF.

This clonotype was observed many times. The J gene is TRBJ1-5, the V gene TRBV6-1; tentative D call: TRBD1 (6 bases). V was trimmed by 6 bases and J by 0 bases, leaving 21 bases between them. Germline V CDR1 and CDR2: MNHNS, SASEGT. The CDR3 runs to 18 residues. The CDR3 here is CASSVRDTRLNSNQPQHF. In DNA, the CDR3 is TGTGCCAGCAGCGTCCGGGACACCAGGTTAAATAGCAATCAGCCCCAGCATTTT.

The chain carries TRBV5-1 and TRBJ2-1; possible D gene TRBD1, 5 bases. This CDR3 is built from 13 residues. V gave up 0 bases and J gave up 8 bases, with 9 bases separating them. The germline CDR1 and CDR2 sequences are SGHRS and YFSETQ. CDR3 coding DNA: TGCGCCAGCAGCTTGGGGGGCGCGGATGAGCAGTTCTTC. It encodes CASSLGGADEQFF.

This clonotype turned up a few times. The gene calls are TRBV7-2 and TRBJ2-7; no definite D call. Germline CDR1 is SGHTA and CDR2 is FQGNSA. This CDR3 contains 14 residues. V was clipped by 0 bases and J by 0 bases, with 6 bases between them. The CDR3 DNA is TGTGCCAGCAGCTTAGCCCCAGACTCCTACGAGCAGTACTTC. This encodes CASSLAPDSYEQYF.

The chain couples TRBV5-1 to TRBJ1-2; 11 bases align to TRBD1. The CDR3 has 13 amino acids. J lost 3 bases, V lost 7 bases, and 2 bases had no gene match. Germline CDR1 reads SGHRS; CDR2 reads YFSETQ. Written as DNA, the CDR3 is TGCGCCAGCGGACAGGGGGCGGACTATGGCTACACCTTC. This encodes CASGQGADYGYTF.

Many counts were recorded for this clonotype. The chain combines TRBV6-2 or TRBV6-3 with TRBJ2-7, with 12 bases that match TRBD1. In germline, CDR1 is MNHEY, CDR2 SVGEGT. The CDR3 spans 20 residues. Trimming cost V 6 bases and J 1 base; bases outside gene matches: 19. CDR3 in amino acids: CASSYHFSRDRGRQSYEQYF. The CDR3, as DNA: TGTGCCAGCAGCTATCACTTTTCCCGGGACAGGGGGCGACAATCCTACGAGCAGTACTTC.

In this sample, this clonotype turned up many times. This chain links TRBV29-1 with TRBJ2-7, with 7 nucleotides matching TRBD2. Germline-derived CDR1 and CDR2 are SQVTM and ANQGSEA. V lost 1 base, J lost 5 bases, and 8 bases stayed unmatched. CDR3 size: 14 residues. This chain's CDR3 is CSVEGIGRSDEQYF. The CDR3 DNA reads TGCAGCGTTGAAGGCATCGGGAGGTCCGACGAGCAGTACTTC.

The rearrangement uses TRBV6-5 and TRBJ2-7, with D perhaps matching TRBD1 or TRBD2 (6 bases each). Trimming cost V 0 bases and J 7 bases, with 19 bases left between them. In germline, CDR1 is MNHEY, CDR2 SVGAGI. This CDR3 region has 16 residues. The CDR3 DNA reads TGTGCCAGCAGTTACTCTTCTACGGGGGCGTCGTCGGAGCAGTACTTC. This sequence encodes CASSYSSTGASSEQYF.

The table lists this clonotype with a few counts. This rearrangement joins TRBV7-9 to TRBJ1-5; D gene ambiguous. CDR3 length equals 12 residues. Germline CDR1 is SEHNR and CDR2 is FQNEAQ (reference sequence). V was cut by 6 bases and J by 6 bases, with 9 bases left in between. The CDR3: CASRKGGQPQHF. CDR3 coding DNA: TGTGCCAGCAGAAAAGGTGGTCAGCCCCAGCATTTT.

In its sample, this clonotype was seen a few times. The V call is TRBV6-2 or TRBV6-3, the J call TRBJ2-5; the D is unclear. Germline CDR1 is MNHEY and CDR2 is SVGEGT. This CDR3 has 12 residues. V lost 6 bases to trimming and J lost 7 bases, with 12 bases between them. The CDR3 coding sequence is TGTGCCAGCAGCCAAAACCTCGGGACCCAGTACTTC. This sequence encodes CASSQNLGTQYF.

The chain is built from TRBV27 and TRBJ1-5, with unresolved D. The ends were cut back, 9 bases at V and 1 base at J, with 13 bases in the middle. Germline CDR1 MNHEY, CDR2 SMNVEV (reference sequence). This CDR3 is 14 amino acids long. The chain's CDR3 is CASMPRGSNQPQHF. The CDR3, as DNA: TGTGCCAGTATGCCAAGAGGCAGCAATCAGCCCCAGCATTTT.

This clonotype was detected ten times or more. V is TRBV7-9 and J is TRBJ2-7; 8 positions agree with TRBD1. Looked up from germline, CDR1 is SEHNR and CDR2 is FQNEAQ (reference sequence). The CDR3 sequence is 17 residues long. The trim removed 6 bases at V and 6 bases at J, leaving 19 bases unmatched. CDR3 amino acids: CASSFQNYGQGIIEQYF. In DNA form, the CDR3 reads TGTGCCAGCAGTTTTCAGAATTATGGACAGGGTATCATCGAGCAGTACTTC.

Only a few counts were recorded for this clonotype. This chain joins TRBV20-1 and TRBJ1-5, with D unresolved. CDR3 length: 13 residues. Trimming removed 3 bases from V and 8 bases from J, with 14 bases in between. CDR1 and CDR2 (germline): DFQATT, SNEGSKA (reference sequence). The CDR3 loop is CSASGRAGEPQHF. In DNA form, the CDR3 reads TGCAGTGCTAGTGGAAGGGCTGGGGAGCCCCAGCATTTT.